The 16 T cell receptor beta chains below come from one sample, sequenced in a study of T cell clonotyping in hematopoietic cell transplantation (dated by TCRdb to about 2021). Library preparation employed the immunoSEQ multiplex PCR assay. In TCRdb, the immuneACCESS table is reduced to in-frame sequences with V and J assigned. These tables do not hold every clone; where another copy was compared, an unresolved V gene accounts for under half, and the others remain unexplained. The sample profile shows roughly 14,000 clones; approximately 83% of them were found once. Around 4.5% of the sample rests with the top ten. What was sequenced was peripheral blood mononuclear cells. These receptors were taken from a woman in her forties in good health. Some clones in this sample may be carry-over from other donors' samples.

This chain joins TRBV19 and TRBJ2-5, with TRBD1 matching over 7 bases. The V segment lost 8 bases and the J segment 5 bases; nucleotides outside the gene matches: 17. Germline V gives CDR1 LNHDA, CDR2 SQIVND (reference sequence). CDR3 size: 16 residues. The CDR3 is CASSRTGRLKGETQYF. The CDR3, as DNA: TGTGCCAGTTCTCGGACAGGAAGGCTGAAGGGGGAGACCCAGTACTTC.

The chain combines TRBV6-5 with TRBJ2-6; D is perhaps TRBD1 (5 bases). Trimming left V 5 bases short and J 0 bases short, with 8 bases between. The CDR3 contains 15 residues. Germline CDR1 is MNHEY and CDR2 is SVGAGI. CDR3 in DNA: TGTGCCAGCAGTGCTACAGGCTCTGGGGCCAACGTCCTGACTTTC. Translation gives CASSATGSGANVLTF.

The V gene is TRBV6-6, the J gene TRBJ1-5, with D possibly being TRBD1 (5 bases). The CDR3 consists of 12 residues. Germline assignment: CDR1 MNHNY and CDR2 SVGAGI (reference sequence). Trimming took off 8 bases at V and 2 bases at J, with 7 bases between the two ends. In nucleotides, the CDR3 is TGTGCCAGCGGGGGGGGCAATCAGCCCCAGCATTTT. This gives the protein CASGGGNQPQHF.

V and J are TRBV18 and TRBJ2-7; 14 bases align to TRBD2. This CDR3 has 14 residues. V was clipped by 4 bases and J by 6 bases; unmatched bases: 2. Per the germline V gene, CDR1 is KGHSH and CDR2 is LQKENI. The CDR3 sequence is CASSQGLAGVEQYF. The CDR3 DNA sequence: TGTGCCAGCTCACAGGGACTAGCGGGAGTCGAGCAGTACTTC.

The chain joins TRBV19 to TRBJ1-5; weak D call: TRBD1 (6 bases). Trimming removed 5 bases from V and 7 bases from J, with 12 bases in between. The germline CDR1 and CDR2 sequences are LNHDA and SQIVND (reference sequence). The CDR3 is 13 residues long. The CDR3 loop reads CASSPGAGQPQHF. CDR3 sequence (DNA): TGTGCCAGTAGTCCGGGGGCAGGCCAGCCCCAGCATTTT.

This chain connects TRBV30 to TRBJ2-3; the D gene is possibly TRBD1 (5 bases). Germline CDR1 is GTSNPN and CDR2 is SVGIG (reference sequence). V lost 0 bases, J lost 2 bases, and 15 bases lay in between. This CDR3 has 16 residues. The CDR3: CAWSVSRVWNTDTQYF. DNA for the CDR3: TGTGCCTGGAGTGTAAGCAGGGTCTGGAACACAGATACGCAGTATTTT.

The genes are TRBV19 and TRBJ1-2; D perhaps matches TRBD1 (6 bases). This CDR3 is 15 amino acids long. Trimming removed 6 bases from V and 0 bases from J, with 14 bases in between. CDR1 is LNHDA and CDR2 is SQIVND in the germline V gene (reference sequence). CDR3 DNA: TGTGCCAGTAGGAAAACCGGACAGTCTAACTATGGCTACACCTTC. Translating it yields CASRKTGQSNYGYTF. The full variable domain, its missing parts supplied by reference TRBV19 and TRBJ1-2, is DGGITQSPKYLFRKEGQNVTLSCEQNLNHDAMYWYRQDPGQGLRLIYYSQIVNDFQKGDIAEGYSVSREKKESFPLTVTSAQKNPTAFYLCASRKTGQSNYGYTFGSGTRLTVV.

The rearrangement uses TRBV18 and TRBJ1-2, with TRBD1 as a possible D gene (6 bases). The CDR3 is 13 residues long. Per the germline V gene, CDR1 is KGHSH and CDR2 is LQKENI. Trimming pared 3 bases from V and 4 bases from J, leaving 9 bases between. For the CDR3, the DNA is TGTGCCAGCTCACCGGAACAGGGCTATGGCTACACCTTC. Residues: CASSPEQGYGYTF. Together with reference TRBV18 and TRBJ1-2, the CDR3 gives the full variable domain: NAGVMQNPRHLVRRRGQEARLRCSPMKGHSHVYWYRQLPEEGLKFMVYLQKENIIDESGMPKERFSAEFPKEGPSILRIQQVVRGDSAAYFCASSPEQGYGYTFGSGTRLTVV.

This clone has only a few counts. The chain has TRBV29-1 and TRBJ1-1, with D tentatively TRBD1 (5 bases). The CDR3 runs 12 residues. Trimming removed 7 bases from V and 0 bases from J, with 9 bases in between. CDR1 and CDR2 (germline): SQVTM, ANQGSEA. The CDR3 DNA is TGCAGCGCGGGGGGGATGAACACTGAAGCTTTCTTT. The encoded protein is CSAGGMNTEAFF.

The chain couples TRBV10-2 to TRBJ2-3; D possibly matches TRBD1 or TRBD2 (6 bases each). Germline V gene lookup returns CDR1 WSHSY and CDR2 SAAADI. The V gene lost 7 bases and the J gene lost 0 bases, with 11 bases spanning the gap. There are 14 residues in the CDR3. The CDR3 DNA reads TGCGCCAGCAAAACGGGGGCGAGCACAGATACGCAGTATTTT. As protein: CASKTGASTDTQYF.

The chain is built from TRBV27 and TRBJ1-1, with 8 bases identical to TRBD1. The V and J ends lost 5 bases and 6 bases, in that order; junction bases with no gene match: 8. There are 14 residues in the CDR3. Per the germline V gene, CDR1 is MNHEY and CDR2 is SMNVEV (reference sequence). This CDR3 reads CASSADRGPSEAFF. The CDR3 coding sequence is TGTGCCAGCAGTGCCGACAGGGGACCCTCTGAAGCTTTCTTT.

This clone was counted a few times. The chain couples TRBV6-5 to TRBJ2-3; the D call may be TRBD1 or TRBD2 (5 bases each). The length of the CDR3 is 14 residues. Trimming cost V 2 bases and J 6 bases, with 12 bases left between them. Per the germline V gene, CDR1 is MNHEY and CDR2 is SVGAGI. The CDR3 DNA follows: TGTGCCAGCAGTTACGGGGGTGGAGCGGATACGCAGTATTTT. This codes for CASSYGGGADTQYF.

The J gene is TRBJ2-6, the V gene TRBV30, with D unresolved. V lost 3 bases, J lost 1 base, and 4 bases lay in between. The CDR3 sequence is 13 residues long. Looked up from germline, CDR1 is GTSNPN and CDR2 is SVGIG (reference sequence). Written as DNA, the CDR3 is TGTGCCTGGAGGACTTCTGGGGCCAACGTCCTGACTTTC. As protein: CAWRTSGANVLTF.

The J gene is TRBJ2-7, the V gene TRBV18; 12 bases agree with TRBD2. There are 15 residues in the CDR3. Unmatched junction bases numbered 7, after V lost 5 bases and J lost 5 bases. Germline V lookup: CDR1 KGHSH, CDR2 LQKENI. The chain's CDR3 is CASSTIGLAGNEQYF. CDR3 DNA: TGTGCCAGCTCAACGATAGGACTAGCGGGAAACGAGCAGTACTTC.

CDR3 residues: CASSIGGRFTDTQYF. The CDR3, as DNA: TGTGCCAGTAGTATAGGGGGCAGATTCACAGATACGCAGTATTTT. J is TRBJ2-3 and V is TRBV19, with D perhaps TRBD1 (5 bases). The CDR3 runs 15 residues. Germline V gene sequence: CDR1 LNHDA, CDR2 SQIVND (reference sequence). Between the trimmed V and J ends, which lost 1 base and 2 bases, there was a span of 10 bases.

Turning to this clone: Sequence at one end of the junction differs from germline and may be a read error. The rearrangement joins TRBV6-6 to TRBJ2-3; the D gene is possibly TRBD2 (5 bases). This CDR3 is built from 12 residues. The germline gives CDR1 MNHNY, CDR2 SVGAGI (reference sequence). The CDR3 nucleotides are TGTGCCAGCAATTACGGGGCAGATACGCAGTATTTT. It translates to CASNYGADTQYF.